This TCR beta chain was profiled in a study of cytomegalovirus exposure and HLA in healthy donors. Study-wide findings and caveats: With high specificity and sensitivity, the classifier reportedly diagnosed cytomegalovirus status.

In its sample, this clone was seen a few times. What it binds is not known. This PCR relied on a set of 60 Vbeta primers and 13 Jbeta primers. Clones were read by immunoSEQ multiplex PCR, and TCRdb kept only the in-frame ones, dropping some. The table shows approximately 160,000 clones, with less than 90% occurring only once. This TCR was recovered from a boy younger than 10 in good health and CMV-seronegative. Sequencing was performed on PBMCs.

CDR3 DNA: TGTGCCAGCGGATTGCCCGGGAGAGGGAGGAATGAAAAACTGTTTTTT. Its protein product is CASGLPGRGRNEKLFF. The V gene is TRBV7-9, the J gene TRBJ1-4; D is undetermined. The germline CDR1 and CDR2 sequences are SEHNR and FQNEAQ (reference sequence). This CDR3 spans 16 amino acids. The V end lost 8 bases, the J end lost 5 bases, and 21 bases lay between the germline ends.